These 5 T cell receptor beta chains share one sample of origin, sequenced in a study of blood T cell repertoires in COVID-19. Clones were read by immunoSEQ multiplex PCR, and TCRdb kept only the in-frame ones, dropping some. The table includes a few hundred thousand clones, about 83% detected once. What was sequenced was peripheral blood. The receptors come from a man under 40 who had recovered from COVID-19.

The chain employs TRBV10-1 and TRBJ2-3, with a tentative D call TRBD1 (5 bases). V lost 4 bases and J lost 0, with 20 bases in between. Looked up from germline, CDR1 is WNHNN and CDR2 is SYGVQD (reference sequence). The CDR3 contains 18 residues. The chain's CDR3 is CASSVPQGRGASTDTQYF. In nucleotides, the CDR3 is TGCGCCAGCAGTGTACCCCAGGGCAGAGGCGCTAGCACAGATACGCAGTATTTT.

The CDR3 is CSASGRGRNSYEQYF. The CDR3, as DNA: TGCAGTGCTAGTGGGCGGGGAAGGAACTCCTACGAGCAGTACTTC. This sequence joins TRBV20-1 and TRBJ2-7; the D gene is possibly TRBD2 (6 bases). This CDR3 spans 15 amino acids. The germline V gene has CDR1 DFQATT and CDR2 SNEGSKA (reference sequence). Deletions cut 3 bases from V and 0 bases from J, with 15 bases between.

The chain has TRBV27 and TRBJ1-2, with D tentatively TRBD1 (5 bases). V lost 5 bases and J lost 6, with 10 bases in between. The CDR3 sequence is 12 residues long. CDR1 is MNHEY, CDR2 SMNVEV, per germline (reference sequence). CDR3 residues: CASSLPGDGYTF. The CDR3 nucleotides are TGTGCCAGCAGTCTCCCGGGGGATGGCTACACCTTC.

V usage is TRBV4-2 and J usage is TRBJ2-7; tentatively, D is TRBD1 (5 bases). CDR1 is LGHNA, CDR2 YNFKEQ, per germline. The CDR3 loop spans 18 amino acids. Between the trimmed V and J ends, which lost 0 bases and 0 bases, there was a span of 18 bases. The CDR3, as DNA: TGTGCCAGCAGCCAAGACGTGGCAGGGCTCCGTTACTCCTACGAGCAGTACTTC. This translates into CASSQDVAGLRYSYEQYF.

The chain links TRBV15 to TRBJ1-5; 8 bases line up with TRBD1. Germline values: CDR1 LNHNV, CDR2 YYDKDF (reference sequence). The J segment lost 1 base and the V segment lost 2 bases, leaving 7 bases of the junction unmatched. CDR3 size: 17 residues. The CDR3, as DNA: TGTGCCACCAGCAGAAAGAGGACAGGGCTGAGCAATCAGCCCCAGCATTTT. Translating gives CATSRKRTGLSNQPQHF.